This TCR beta chain was profiled in a study of T cell responses to AZD1222 COVID-19 vaccine. Clones were read by immunoSEQ multiplex PCR, and TCRdb kept only the in-frame ones, dropping some. Counted here are 100,000 to 150,000 clones, around 84% occurring once; the ten biggest clones make up about 27%. The trim removed 5 bases at V and 0 bases at J, leaving 6 bases unmatched. The germline gives CDR1 WNHNN, CDR2 SYGVQD (reference sequence). This CDR3 has 15 amino acids. The chain is built from TRBV10-1 and TRBJ1-1, with 7 bases aligning to TRBD1. This TCR derives from an adult who received the AZD1222 COVID-19 vaccine. Specimen: peripheral blood, collected 28 days after the second AZD1222 dose. DNA for the CDR3: TGCGCCAGCAGTCCCCGACAGGGCATGAACACTGAAGCTTTCTTT. It yields the protein CASSPRQGMNTEAFF.